A single sample is the source of the 9 T cell receptor beta chains below, sequenced in a study of T-cell memory formation after mild COVID-19. TCRdb reprocessed the 5' RACE reads with MiXCR, giving one entry per CDR3 protein. This table holds under 250,000 distinct CDR3 sequences, 9% to 10% found once. Material: PBMCs or a T cell subset sorted from them (not recorded which). These receptors all stem from a man between 18 and 35 years old who had mild COVID-19 (a few samples of this study predate the infection). Cell type and time point are not known.

The chain carries TRBV5-1 and TRBJ1-5; TRBD1 aligns across 7 bases. Germline V gives CDR1 SGHRS, CDR2 YFSETQ. The CDR3 is 13 amino acids. V lost 4 bases and J lost 7; bases outside the gene matches: 5. The CDR3 nucleotides are TGCGCCAGCAGCCCTCAGGGGGAGCAGCCCCAGCATTTT. As protein: CASSPQGEQPQHF.

This clonotype was seen more than once but under ten times. The rearrangement links TRBV20-1 to TRBJ1-3; 10 bases match TRBD1. J was trimmed by 2 bases and V by 6 bases; bases with no gene match: 7. The CDR3 covers 15 residues. CDR1 and CDR2 (germline): DFQATT, SNEGSKA (reference sequence). CDR3 coding DNA: TGCAGTGCCACGGACAGGGGGTCCACTGGAAACACCATATATTTT. Translation: CSATDRGSTGNTIYF.

The rearrangement uses TRBV28 and TRBJ2-7; the D call may be TRBD1 or TRBD2 (5 bases each). The germline V gene encodes CDR1 MDHEN and CDR2 SYDVKM. Trimming removed 10 bases from V and 4 bases from J, with 17 bases in between. The CDR3 runs to 13 residues. The CDR3 loop is CATSGQAPYEQYV. The CDR3 nucleotides read TGTGCCACCTCGGGGCAGGCACCATACGAGCAGTACGTC.

This clonotype showed up just a few times. The genes are TRBV5-6 and TRBJ2-5, with D perhaps TRBD2 (5 bases). The CDR3 contains 15 residues. Germline CDR1 SGHDT, CDR2 YYEEEE. V was clipped by 2 bases and J by 4 bases, with 15 bases between them. As DNA, the CDR3 is TGTGCCAGCAGCTTCCCAGGCGGAGGTCGAGAGACCCAGTACTTC. It yields the protein CASSFPGGGRETQYF. Variable domain in full (rest from reference TRBV5-6 and TRBJ2-5): DAGVTQSPTHLIKTRGQQVTLRCSPKSGHDTVSWYQQALGQGPQFIFQYYEEEERQRGNFPDRFSGHQFPNYSSELNVNALLLGDSALYLCASSFPGGGRETQYFGPGTRLLVL.

This clonotype was seen only a few times. The gene calls are TRBV4-3 and TRBJ1-4; D is uncertain. The germline CDR1 and CDR2 sequences are LGHNA and YSLEER. Trimming removed 5 bases from V and 0 bases from J, with 16 bases in between. The CDR3 has 17 residues. In nucleotides, the CDR3 is TGCGCCAGCAGCGCCGGCCAGGTTATCGCAACTAATGAAAAACTGTTTTTT. It yields the protein CASSAGQVIATNEKLFF.

The chain recombines TRBV24-1 with TRBJ1-2, with TRBD1 identical over 9 bases. Trimming removed 7 bases from V and 3 bases from J; junction bases left unmatched: 5. This CDR3 is built from 14 residues. Germline loops: CDR1 KGHDR, CDR2 SFDVKD. In DNA form, the CDR3 reads TGTGCCACCAGCCCTGGGGACAGGGACTATGGCTACACCTTC. Its protein product is CATSPGDRDYGYTF.

This clonotype was detected many times. The chain couples TRBV7-2 to TRBJ2-3, with D maybe TRBD1 (6 bases). The germline V and J ends were trimmed by 5 bases and 5 bases, with 14 bases remaining between them. The V gene's germline CDR1 is SGHTA and CDR2 FQGNSA. CDR3 length equals 14 residues. CDR3 in amino acids: CASSLGRRGDTQYF. The CDR3 DNA follows: TGTGCCAGCAGCCTCGGACGCAGGGGAGATACGCAGTATTTT.

This clonotype was detected a few times. The gene calls are TRBV6-5 and TRBJ2-4; 7 nucleotides match TRBD1. Germline CDR1 reads MNHEY; CDR2 reads SVGAGI. With 2 bases clipped from V and 5 bases from J, the junction kept 3 bases outside the gene matches. The CDR3 contains 14 residues. The DNA of the CDR3 is TGTGCCAGCAGTTACGCCGGGACAGAAAACATTCAGTACTTC. Residues: CASSYAGTENIQYF.

This clonotype was found a few times. The chain recombines TRBV20-1 with TRBJ1-5; 8 bases line up with TRBD1. The CDR3 length is 14 residues. The germline CDR1 and CDR2 sequences are DFQATT and SNEGSKA (reference sequence). Losses at the gene ends were 7 bases for V and 0 bases for J; bases not matched to a gene: 5. In DNA, the CDR3 is TGCAGTGTCAGGACAGGGTATAGCAATCAGCCCCAGCATTTT. It specifies CSVRTGYSNQPQHF.